This T cell receptor beta chain was identified during a study of shared clonotypes between healthy human individuals. The wider study: The donors, two women and a few men, were aged 18 to 49.

Unmatched junction bases numbered 14, after V lost 6 bases and J lost 4 bases. CDR3 length equals 17 residues. Per germline, CDR1 SGHTA and CDR2 FQGNSA. Deep-level running was used for the assay. Per the authors' pipeline: ImmunoSEQ gave junction-only sequences without quality scores, so filtering differed. TCRdb keeps only in-frame clones here, not all; method: immunoSEQ multiplex PCR. D and trimming come from the DNA, and the V and J calls and clone size come from that table. This sample has around 550,000 clones, with 96% found just once. V is TRBV7-2 and J is TRBJ2-2; 7 positions agree with TRBD1. The sample taken for sequencing was naive CD4+ T cells sorted from blood. Subset here: CD45RA+ positively selected. The TCR originated in a woman in her twenties or thirties in good health. CDR3 DNA: TGTGCCAGCAGAAGAAATAAAGGACAGGCCCTCACCGGGGAGCTGTTTTTT. This gives the protein CASRRNKGQALTGELFF.